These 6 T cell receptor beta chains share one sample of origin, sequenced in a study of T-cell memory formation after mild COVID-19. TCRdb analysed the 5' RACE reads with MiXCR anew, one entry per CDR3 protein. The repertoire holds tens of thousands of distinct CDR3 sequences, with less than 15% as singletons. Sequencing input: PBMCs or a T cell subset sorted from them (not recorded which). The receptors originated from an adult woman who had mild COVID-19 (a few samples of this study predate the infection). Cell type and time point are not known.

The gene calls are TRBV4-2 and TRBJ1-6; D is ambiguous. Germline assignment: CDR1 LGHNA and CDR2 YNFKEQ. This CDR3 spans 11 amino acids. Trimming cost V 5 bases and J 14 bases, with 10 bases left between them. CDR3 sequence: CASSKWLTLHF. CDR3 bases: TGTGCCAGCAGCAAGTGGTTAACCCTCCACTTT.

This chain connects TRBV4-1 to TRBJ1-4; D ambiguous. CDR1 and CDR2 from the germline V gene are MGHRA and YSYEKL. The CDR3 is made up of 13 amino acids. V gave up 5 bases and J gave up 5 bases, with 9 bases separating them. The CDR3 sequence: CASSWGGNEKLFF. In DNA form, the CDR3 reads TGCGCCAGCAGCTGGGGAGGGAATGAAAAACTGTTTTTT.

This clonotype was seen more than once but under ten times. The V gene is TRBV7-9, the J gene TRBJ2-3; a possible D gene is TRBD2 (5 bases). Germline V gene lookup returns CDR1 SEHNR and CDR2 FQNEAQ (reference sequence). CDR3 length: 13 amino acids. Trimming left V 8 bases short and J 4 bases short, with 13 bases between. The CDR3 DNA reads TGTGCCAGCCGGGAAGGGCTTGCAGATACGCAGTATTTT. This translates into CASREGLADTQYF.

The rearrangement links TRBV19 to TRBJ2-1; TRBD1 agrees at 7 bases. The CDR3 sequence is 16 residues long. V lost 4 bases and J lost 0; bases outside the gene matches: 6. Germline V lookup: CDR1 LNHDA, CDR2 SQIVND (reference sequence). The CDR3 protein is CASSTHRGSSYNEQFF. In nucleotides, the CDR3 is TGTGCCAGTAGTACCCACAGGGGTAGCTCCTACAATGAGCAGTTCTTC.

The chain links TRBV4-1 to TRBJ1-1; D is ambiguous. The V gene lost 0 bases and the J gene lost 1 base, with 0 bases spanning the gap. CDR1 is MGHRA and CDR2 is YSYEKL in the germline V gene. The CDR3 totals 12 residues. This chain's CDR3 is CASSQENTEAFF. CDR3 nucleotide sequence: TGCGCCAGCAGCCAAGAGAACACTGAAGCTTTCTTT.

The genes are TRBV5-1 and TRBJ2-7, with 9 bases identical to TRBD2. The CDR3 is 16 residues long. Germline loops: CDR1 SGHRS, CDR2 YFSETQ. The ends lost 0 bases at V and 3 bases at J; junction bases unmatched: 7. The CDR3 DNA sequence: TGCGCCAGCAGCTTGGCCCAGGGACTAGCCCTCTACGAGCAGTACTTC. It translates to CASSLAQGLALYEQYF.